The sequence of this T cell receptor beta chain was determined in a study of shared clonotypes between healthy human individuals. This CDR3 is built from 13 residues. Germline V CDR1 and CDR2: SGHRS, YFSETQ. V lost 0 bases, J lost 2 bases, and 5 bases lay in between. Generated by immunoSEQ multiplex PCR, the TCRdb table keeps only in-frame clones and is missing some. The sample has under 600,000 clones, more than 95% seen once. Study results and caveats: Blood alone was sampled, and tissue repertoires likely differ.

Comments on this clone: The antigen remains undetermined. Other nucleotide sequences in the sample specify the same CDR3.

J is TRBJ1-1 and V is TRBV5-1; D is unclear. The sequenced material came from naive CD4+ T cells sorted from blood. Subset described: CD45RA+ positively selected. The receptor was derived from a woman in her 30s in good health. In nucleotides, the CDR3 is TGCGCCAGCAGCTTGGCGGGAAACACTGAAGCTTTCTTT. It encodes CASSLAGNTEAFF.